A selection of T cell receptor beta chains follows, all from one sample in a study of blood T cell repertoires in COVID-19. Using immunoSEQ multiplex PCR, the repertoire was profiled, and TCRdb retains in-frame clones only, with some absent. The profile shows approximately 98,000 clones, about 81% of them singletons. The sequencing sample was made of peripheral blood. These receptors were obtained from a man aged 80 or over with acute or convalescent COVID-19. CDR3s include the opening cysteine and the closing phenylalanine or tryptophan. The D gene is left open where the match is weak. Clone sizes are given selectively: once, few, many, or a class where the clone is expanded.

D gene: TRBD2
V gene: TRBV19
clone size: NA
J gene: TRBJ2-7
CDR3 DNA: TGTGCCAGTAGTATCACAGGCGGGAGTAAAGGCGAGCAGTACTTC
CDR3 protein: CASSITGGSKGEQYF

D gene: NA
V gene: TRBV7-9
clone size: NA
J gene: TRBJ2-3
CDR3 DNA: TGTGCCAGCAGCTTAGCGGGGGGGCCTACAGATACGCAGTATTTT
CDR3 protein: CASSLAGGPTDTQYF

D gene: NA
V gene: TRBV5-1
clone size: NA
J gene: TRBJ2-2
CDR3 DNA: TGCGCCAGCAGCTTAAGGGGCCGTAACACCGGGGAGCTGTTTTTT
CDR3 protein: CASSLRGRNTGELFF

D gene: TRBD1
V gene: TRBV5-1
clone size: NA
J gene: TRBJ2-7
CDR3 DNA: TGCGCCAGCAGCTCCCGGGACAGGGTCTACGAGCAGTACTTC
CDR3 protein: CASSSRDRVYEQYF

D gene: NA
V gene: TRBV18
clone size: NA
J gene: TRBJ2-7
CDR3 DNA: TGTGCCAGCTCGCAACAGACAGGGGAGGGTGGTGAGCAGTACTTC
CDR3 protein: CASSQQTGEGGEQYF

D gene: NA
V gene: TRBV19
clone size: NA
J gene: TRBJ2-1
CDR3 DNA: TGTGCCAGTAGTTCCTCTAGGGGGTTAGCCTACAATGAGCAGTTCTTC
CDR3 protein: CASSSSRGLAYNEQFF

D gene: NA
V gene: TRBV19
clone size: NA
J gene: TRBJ2-3
CDR3 DNA: TGTGCCAGTAGTATCCTCGGACAGCCTAGCACAGATACGCAGTATTTT
CDR3 protein: CASSILGQPSTDTQYF

D gene: NA
V gene: TRBV7-2
clone size: once
J gene: TRBJ1-5
CDR3 DNA: TGTGCCAGCAGCTTAGCGCCAGGTTTAACTCAGCCCCAGCATTTT
CDR3 protein: CASSLAPGLTQPQHF

D gene: NA
V gene: TRBV3-1/TRBV3-2
clone size: NA
J gene: TRBJ1-4
CDR3 DNA: TGTGCCAGCAGCCAAGCAGGGTCAGAAAAACTGTTTTTT
CDR3 protein: CASSQAGSEKLFF

D gene: NA
V gene: TRBV6-6
clone size: NA
J gene: TRBJ2-1
CDR3 DNA: TGTGCCAGCAGTCAAAGCCCGGGGTGGCAACCTTGGAATGAGCAGTTCTTC
CDR3 protein: CASSQSPGWQPWNEQFF

D gene: NA
V gene: TRBV10-1
clone size: NA
J gene: TRBJ2-7
CDR3 DNA: TGCGCCAGCAGTGCCCAGCAGGGATTCGAGCAGTACTTC
CDR3 protein: CASSAQQGFEQYF

D gene: TRBD1
V gene: TRBV27
clone size: NA
J gene: TRBJ2-5
CDR3 DNA: TGTGCCAGCAGTCCGGACAGGGGGTGGCAAGAGACCCAGTACTTC
CDR3 protein: CASSPDRGWQETQYF

D gene: TRBD1
V gene: TRBV27
clone size: once
J gene: TRBJ1-5
CDR3 DNA: TGTGCCAGCGGACAGGGTACGGGCAATCAGCCCCAGCATTTT
CDR3 protein: CASGQGTGNQPQHF

D gene: TRBD1
V gene: TRBV5-5
clone size: NA
J gene: TRBJ2-3
CDR3 DNA: TGTGCCAGCAGCTTGGCCCTCCGACAGGGTCTAAGGACAGATACGCAGTATTTT
CDR3 protein: CASSLALRQGLRTDTQYF

D gene: NA
V gene: TRBV7-2
clone size: NA
J gene: TRBJ2-6
CDR3 DNA: TGTGCCAGCAGCTCCGGACAGCCCGGGGCCAACGTCCTGACTTTC
CDR3 protein: CASSSGQPGANVLTF

D gene: NA
V gene: TRBV28
clone size: NA
J gene: TRBJ1-5
CDR3 DNA: TGTGCCAGCAGTTTTGTCGAGCCCCAGCATTTT
CDR3 protein: CASSFVEPQHF

D gene: NA
V gene: TRBV7-8
clone size: NA
J gene: TRBJ1-5
CDR3 DNA: TGTGCCAGCAGCTTAGGGGAGGATCAGCCCCAGCATTTT
CDR3 protein: CASSLGEDQPQHF

D gene: NA
V gene: TRBV18
clone size: NA
J gene: TRBJ2-7
CDR3 DNA: TGTGCCAGCTCACCACCTCAATCCTACGAGCAGTACTTC
CDR3 protein: CASSPPQSYEQYF

D gene: NA
V gene: TRBV27
clone size: NA
J gene: TRBJ1-5
CDR3 DNA: TGTGCCAGCAGTTTGGCGGGGACCGGCAATCAGCCCCAGCATTTT
CDR3 protein: CASSLAGTGNQPQHF

D gene: NA
V gene: TRBV4-3
clone size: NA
J gene: TRBJ2-1
CDR3 DNA: TGCGCCAGCAGCCAAGTTCAAGAGGATGAGCAGTTCTTC
CDR3 protein: CASSQVQEDEQFF

D gene: NA
V gene: TRBV6-2/TRBV6-3
clone size: NA
J gene: TRBJ2-7
CDR3 DNA: TGTGCCAGCAGTTACTCCGGCGGTAACTACGAGCAGTACTTC
CDR3 protein: CASSYSGGNYEQYF

D gene: NA
V gene: TRBV18
clone size: NA
J gene: TRBJ1-5
CDR3 DNA: TGTGCCAGCTCAAGGGTGGCAGGGGCGTTAAGCAATCAGCCCCAGCATTTT
CDR3 protein: CASSRVAGALSNQPQHF

D gene: TRBD1
V gene: TRBV7-2
clone size: NA
J gene: TRBJ1-2
CDR3 DNA: TGTGCCAGCAGCTTACCCGGGACAGGGGGTGGCTACACCTTC
CDR3 protein: CASSLPGTGGGYTF

D gene: NA
V gene: TRBV5-1
clone size: NA
J gene: TRBJ1-2
CDR3 DNA: TGCGCCAGCAGCGAGGACAAAAAGGGCTACACCTTC
CDR3 protein: CASSEDKKGYTF

D gene: TRBD2
V gene: TRBV7-2
clone size: NA
J gene: TRBJ2-7
CDR3 DNA: TGTGCCAGCTATATGGGCGGGAGCTCCCACGAGCAGTACTTC
CDR3 protein: CASYMGGSSHEQYF

D gene: NA
V gene: TRBV4-3
clone size: NA
J gene: TRBJ2-3
CDR3 DNA: TGCGCCAGCAGCCAAGCGGGACTGAATCGCGATACGCAGTATTTT
CDR3 protein: CASSQAGLNRDTQYF

D gene: TRBD2
V gene: TRBV6-5
clone size: NA
J gene: TRBJ2-7
CDR3 DNA: TGTGCCAGCATCAGACTAGCGGGGAACTACGAGCAGTACTTC
CDR3 protein: CASIRLAGNYEQYF

D gene: TRBD1
V gene: TRBV6-4
clone size: NA
J gene: TRBJ1-2
CDR3 DNA: TGTGCCAGATGGGGGACAGGGAATGGCTACACCTTC
CDR3 protein: CARWGTGNGYTF

D gene: NA
V gene: TRBV3-1/TRBV3-2
clone size: NA
J gene: TRBJ2-4
CDR3 DNA: TGTGCCAGCAGCCAAGAGGTCCAGGGAGCCAAAAACATTCAGTACTTC
CDR3 protein: CASSQEVQGAKNIQYF

D gene: TRBD2
V gene: TRBV19
clone size: few
J gene: TRBJ2-4
CDR3 DNA: TGTGCCAGTAGTATCGGTAGCGGGGCCTCTCGAGACAAAAACATTCAGTACTTC
CDR3 protein: CASSIGSGASRDKNIQYF

D gene: TRBD1
V gene: TRBV2
clone size: NA
J gene: TRBJ2-2
CDR3 DNA: TGTGCCAGCAGTTACAGGGGAACCGGGGAGCTGTTTTTT
CDR3 protein: CASSYRGTGELFF